This T cell receptor (beta chain) was sequenced for a study of shared clonotypes between healthy human individuals. Comments on this clone: No antigen is known for it.

CD4+ cell separation produced CD45RA+ naive and CD45RA-negative memory subsets. Measured with immunoSEQ multiplex PCR; TCRdb has only the in-frame clones, and not every one. The table shows roughly 2.5 million clones, with over 85% occurring only once. Study-wide results and caveats: Sharing across a few donors was seen in around 5.1% of naive CD4 clonotypes.

V shed 2 bases and J 5 bases; nucleotides not matched to a gene: 11. Germline V gene data show CDR1 as SQVTM and CDR2 as ANQGSEA. This CDR3 has 19 amino acids. This chain links TRBV29-1 with TRBJ2-2; TRBD2 aligns across 16 bases. Input material: naive CD4+ T cells sorted from blood. Subset meaning: CD45RA+ positively selected. This sequence was found in a man aged 18 to 29 in good health. CDR3 loop: CSVESSPGLAGGRTGELFF. CDR3 coding DNA: TGCAGCGTTGAATCTTCTCCGGGACTAGCGGGAGGGAGAACCGGGGAGCTGTTTTTT.